This T cell receptor (beta chain) was captured by sequencing in a study of human T cells and chemical hapten exposure. Study in general: Diphenylcyclopropenone was applied weekly to patients' scalps across the roughly 24-week study.

This CDR3 has 15 amino acids. V shed 3 bases and J shed 1 base, with 13 bases lying between them. The germline V gene encodes CDR1 SGHRS and CDR2 YFSETQ. This clonotype was recorded a few times. This sample's time point: patch test 1, 2 weeks after DPC sensitization. Specified treatment: therapeutic diphenylcyclopropenone sensitization with weekly scalp DPC. Donation of samples came from alopecia patients who were 18 to 70 years old and suitable for DPC. Total RNA was isolated from whole blood that had not been fractionated. TCRdb redid the calling of the RACE reads with MiXCR, one entry per CDR3 protein. The sample holds more than 80,000 distinct CDR3 sequences, around 7.8% seen once.

The clonotype comes from a woman in her thirties with alopecia areata. Some clones in this sample may be carry-over from other donors' samples. The sequencing here drew on whole blood, taken in connection with sensitization to the hapten diphenylcyclopropenone (DPC). The chain has TRBV5-1 and TRBJ1-1; tentative D call: TRBD1 (5 bases). The CDR3 sequence: CASSWGVASNTEAFF. CDR3 bases: TGCGCCAGCAGCTGGGGGGTCGCTTCGAACACTGAAGCTTTCTTT.